The clone carrying this TCR beta chain was seen more than once but under ten times. These data belong to a study of beta chain features in type 1 diabetes. The authors reverse transcribed all of the isolated RNA, so sequencing captured expressed TCRB transcripts. Assay: immunoSEQ multiplex PCR; the TCRdb copy retains only in-frame clones and omits some. The sample has about 900,000 clones, about a sixth seen once; the top ten hold about 0.025%. CDR3 length: 13 residues. The receptor's source is a woman aged 18-29 years in good health. This chain connects TRBV12-2 to TRBJ2-7. TRBV12-2 is described as a pseudogene. The sample taken for sequencing was naive CD4+ T cells from blood. The CDR3 bases are TGTGCAAGTCGCATAGGTACCTTCCACGAGCAGTACTTC. This translates into CASRIGTFHEQYF.